This TCR beta chain is drawn from a study of blood T cell repertoires in COVID-19 (dated by TCRdb to about 2020). Regarding the research as a whole: Collaborator samples came from the United States, Italy and Spain and covered acute and convalescent phases of COVID-19. Deeply sampled blood TCRbeta repertoires from subjects exposed to, actively infected with, or recovered from COVID-19 were included in the dataset. Where HLA class I and class II types were available, the types were taken from metadata supplied by the sample provider, not from assay-based typing. Nearly every sample came with metadata listing a de-identified subject ID, COVID-19 status, age in years and sex. The prospective study material was composed of cDNA or gDNA derived from T cells, B-cell-depleted T cells, or PBMCs. Samples were obtained from the ongoing ImmuneRACE study (first 160 participants) and from 1,254 subjects provided by 6 global collaborators. The repertoires were released in a freely available public database intended as a resource for research on the immune response to SARS-CoV-2.

The collaborating institutions used their own protocols to collect whole blood in K2EDTA tubes. For TCRbeta analysis, collaborators shipped samples in one of three forms: frozen whole blood, isolated PBMCs, or DNA extracted from either of those sample types. Study-level results and caveats: The amount of clinical and demographic metadata varied by source and participant and was provided uncurated.

Between the V and J ends, shortened by 1 base and 1 base respectively, the junction contains 5 bases. From its cysteine to its phenylalanine, the CDR3 spans 13 amino acids. Just CDR3 DNA is preserved here, 39 bases in frame from base 1. TCRbeta CDR3 regions were amplified from genomic DNA using the immunoSEQ Assay, a bias-controlled multiplex PCR. The source study handled its data this way. Within the assay, amplification of reference gene primers was used to estimate how many nucleated cells each sample contained. To quantify the absolute abundance of each unique TCRbeta CDR3 rearrangement, sequence reads were collapsed and filtered. For each sample, productive Simpson clonality was calculated as the square root of Simpson's diversity index over productive rearrangements. The table was pulled from immuneACCESS by TCRdb, which kept in-frame rearrangements only. Such tables lose some clones; where checked, under half of the loss comes from unresolved V genes, and the rest has no known cause. Clone size and the V and J calls come from that table; the DNA yielded D and trimming. A total of roughly 90,000 clones appear in this sample, 80% of them only once. Over 9% of the sample is held by the ten biggest clonotypes.

Comment on this clone: This receptor's antigen is unknown. No qualities accompany the bases; no much larger clone lies one base away.

The receptor comes from a woman in her 70s with acute or convalescent COVID-19. Sequenced: peripheral blood. The V and J genes are TRBV12-3 or TRBV12-4 and TRBJ2-7; the D gene is not confidently resolved. The CDR3 protein: CASSLVSSYEQYF. In nucleotides, the sequence is TGTGCCAGCAGTTTAGTATCTTCCTACGAGCAGTACTTC.